Here is one T cell receptor beta chain with its context. Antigen unknown. The sample comes from a study of response to subunit inactivated influenza vaccine. Overall study findings and caveats: Authors suggested seasonal influenza vaccinations each recruit few new T cells.

TCRdb used MiXCR to reprocess the RT-PCR reads, holding one entry per CDR3 protein. The sample has about 610,000 distinct CDR3 sequences; less than 15% are singletons. This receptor was obtained from a man aged 50 or older who received an inactivated influenza vaccine. The sequencing here drew on PBMCs from blood, taken 11 to 12 days after vaccination.

The CDR3 coding sequence is TGTGCCAGCAGTTTATCCCTTCCGGACGAGACGTACACCGGGGAGCTGTTTTTT. Protein product: CASSLSLPDETYTGELFF. The chain recombines TRBV12-3 or TRBV12-4 with TRBJ2-2, with no clear D. Trimming left V 2 bases short and J 3 bases short, with 19 bases between. The CDR3 contains 18 residues.